A selection of T cell receptor beta chains follows, all from one sample in a study of vaccination effects on CD4 cells after COVID-19. The antigens for these receptors are not known. Assay used: immunoSEQ multiplex PCR; TCRdb lists only in-frame clones, some missing. The repertoire holds 25,000 to 30,000 clones, with about 67% as singletons. Specimen: CD4+ T cells from PBMCs cultured with HCoV-NL63 spike peptides, collected after COVID-19 vaccination. The receptors come from a human donor who received a COVID-19 vaccine. Both conserved end residues are part of each CDR3. A D gene is named only where the DNA matches it firmly. Some rows mark clone size as missing; the rest say once, few, many or name a class of expanded clone.

>.|TRBJ2-1|TRBV2|.
TGTGCCAGCAAGAGCGAGTGGACGGTAAATGAGCAGTTCTTC
CASKSEWTVNEQFF
>.|TRBJ1-4|TRBV28|.
TGTGCCAGCAGTAACGCCAGGGGTCGGAAACCCCTTGAGGAAAAACTGTTTTTT
CASSNARGRKPLEEKLFF
>.|TRBJ1-6|TRBV7-6|.
TGTGCCAGCAGCGTAGGGACGTCCGTGGATTCACCCCTCCACTTT
CASSVGTSVDSPLHF
>.|TRBJ1-1|TRBV19|.
TGTGCCAGTAGTACCGCAGGGAAGGCTTTCTTT
CASSTAGKAFF
>.|TRBJ2-5|TRBV27|.
TGTGCCAGCAGTTTATCAACTAGATCCGTGACCCAGTACTTC
CASSLSTRSVTQYF
>TRBD1|TRBJ2-1|TRBV5-1|.
TGCGCCAGCAGCTCCGAACAGGGGACTGAGCAGTTCTTC
CASSSEQGTEQFF
>.|TRBJ1-1|TRBV3-1/TRBV3-2|.
TGTGCCAGCAGCCTTTCCAGTCCCGGGAACACTGAAGCTTTCTTT
CASSLSSPGNTEAFF
>.|TRBJ2-2|TRBV5-1|few
TGCGCCAGCGCATCAGATCCGAACACCGGGGAGCTGTTTTTT
CASASDPNTGELFF
>.|TRBJ1-6|TRBV5-4|.
TGTGCCAGCAGCTTAACGGGGTATAATTCACCCCTCCACTTT
CASSLTGYNSPLHF
>TRBD1|TRBJ2-3|TRBV7-6|.
TGTGCCAGCAGCTTAATGACAGGGTTCGTCGATACGCAGTATTTT
CASSLMTGFVDTQYF
>.|TRBJ2-7|TRBV16|.
TGTGCCAGCAGCCTAGCCTACGAGCAGTACTTC
CASSLAYEQYF